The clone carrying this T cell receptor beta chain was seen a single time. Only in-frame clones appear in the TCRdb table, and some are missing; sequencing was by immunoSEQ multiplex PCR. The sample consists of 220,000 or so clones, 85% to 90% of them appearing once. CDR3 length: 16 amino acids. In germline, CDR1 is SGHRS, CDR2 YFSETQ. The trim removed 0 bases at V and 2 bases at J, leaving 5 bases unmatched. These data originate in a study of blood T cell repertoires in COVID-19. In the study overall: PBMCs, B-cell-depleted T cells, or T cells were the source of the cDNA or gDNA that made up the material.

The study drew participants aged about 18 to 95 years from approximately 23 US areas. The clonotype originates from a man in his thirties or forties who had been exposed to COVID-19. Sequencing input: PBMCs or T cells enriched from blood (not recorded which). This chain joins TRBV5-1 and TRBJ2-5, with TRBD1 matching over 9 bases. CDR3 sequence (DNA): TGCGCCAGCAGCTTGGCAGGGACAGGGATTCAAGAGACCCAGTACTTC. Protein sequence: CASSLAGTGIQETQYF.